This T cell receptor (beta chain) was documented in a study of OX40 agonist ivuxolimab in advanced cancers. TCRdb keeps only in-frame clones here, not all; method: immunoSEQ multiplex PCR. This table holds about 60,000 clones, roughly nine tenths found once. CDR3 length: 10 amino acids. Looked up from germline, CDR1 is DFQATT and CDR2 is SNEGSKA (reference sequence). Trimming removed 4 bases from V and 5 bases from J, with 5 bases in between. Blood specimens came from baseline, cycle 4 day 1, and cycle 7 day 1. The receptor's source is an adult with an advanced solid tumor such as melanoma, head and neck, liver or kidney cancer. Source: CD4+ or CD8+ T cells sorted from blood, taken in a trial of the OX40 agonist ivuxolimab. The chain employs TRBV20-1 and TRBJ2-5; D call uncertain. CDR3 amino acids: CSATRETQYF. The CDR3 DNA sequence: TGCAGTGCTACCCGGGAGACCCAGTACTTC.